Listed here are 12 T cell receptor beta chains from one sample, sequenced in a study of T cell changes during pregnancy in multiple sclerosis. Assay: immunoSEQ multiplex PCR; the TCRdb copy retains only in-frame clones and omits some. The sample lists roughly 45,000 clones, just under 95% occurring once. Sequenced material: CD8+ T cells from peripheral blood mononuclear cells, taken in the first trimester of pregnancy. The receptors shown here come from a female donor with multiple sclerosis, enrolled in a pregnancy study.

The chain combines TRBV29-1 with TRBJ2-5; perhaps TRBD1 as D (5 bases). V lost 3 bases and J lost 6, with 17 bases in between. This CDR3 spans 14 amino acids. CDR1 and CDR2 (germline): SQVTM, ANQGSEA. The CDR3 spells CSVEAGWEGKTQYF. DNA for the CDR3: TGCAGCGTTGAGGCAGGGTGGGAAGGAAAGACCCAGTACTTC.

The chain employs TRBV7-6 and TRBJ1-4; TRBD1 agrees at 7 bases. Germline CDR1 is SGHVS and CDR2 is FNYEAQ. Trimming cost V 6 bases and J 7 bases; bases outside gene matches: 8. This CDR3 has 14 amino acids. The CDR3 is CASRPRGVGEKLFF. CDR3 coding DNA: TGTGCCAGCAGACCCAGGGGGGTGGGTGAAAAACTGTTTTTT.

The CDR3 spells CASSLVAGNTEAFF. CDR3 coding DNA: TGCGCCAGCAGCTTGGTTGCGGGGAACACTGAAGCTTTCTTT. The chain couples TRBV5-1 to TRBJ1-1; no firm D call. The V end was cut by 0 bases, the J end by 1 base, with 7 bases between. The V gene's germline CDR1 is SGHRS and CDR2 YFSETQ. This CDR3 is built from 14 residues.

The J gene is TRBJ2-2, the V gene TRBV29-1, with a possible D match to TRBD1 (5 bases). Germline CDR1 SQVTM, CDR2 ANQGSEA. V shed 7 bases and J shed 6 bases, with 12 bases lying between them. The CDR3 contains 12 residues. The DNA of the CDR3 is TGCAGCGGGGTATGGGGCCCCGGGGAGCTGTTTTTT. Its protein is CSGVWGPGELFF.

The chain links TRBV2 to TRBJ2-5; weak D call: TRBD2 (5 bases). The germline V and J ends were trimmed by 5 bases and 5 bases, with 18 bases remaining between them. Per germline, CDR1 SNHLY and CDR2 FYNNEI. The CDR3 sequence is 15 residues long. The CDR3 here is CASSPTQLVWETQYF. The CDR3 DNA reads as TGTGCCAGCAGTCCAACCCAACTAGTCTGGGAGACCCAGTACTTC.

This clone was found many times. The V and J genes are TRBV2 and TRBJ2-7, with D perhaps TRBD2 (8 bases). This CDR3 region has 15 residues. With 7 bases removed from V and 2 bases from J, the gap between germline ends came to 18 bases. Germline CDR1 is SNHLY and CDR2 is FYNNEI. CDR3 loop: CASTGGVTGAYEQYF. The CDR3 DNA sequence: TGTGCCAGCACCGGGGGGGTTACAGGGGCCTACGAGCAGTACTTC.

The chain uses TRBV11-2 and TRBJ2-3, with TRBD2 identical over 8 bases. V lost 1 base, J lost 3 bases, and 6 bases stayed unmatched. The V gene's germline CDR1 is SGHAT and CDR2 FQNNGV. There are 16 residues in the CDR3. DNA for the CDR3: TGTGCCAGCAGCTTAGCCGGCGGGGGGCCTACAGATACGCAGTATTTT. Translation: CASSLAGGGPTDTQYF.

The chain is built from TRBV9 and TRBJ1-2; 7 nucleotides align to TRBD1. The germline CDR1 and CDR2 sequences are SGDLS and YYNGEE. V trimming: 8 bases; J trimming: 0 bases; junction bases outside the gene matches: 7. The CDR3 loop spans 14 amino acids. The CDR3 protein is CASWDSISNYGYTF. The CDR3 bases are TGTGCCAGTTGGGACAGTATATCTAACTATGGCTACACCTTC.

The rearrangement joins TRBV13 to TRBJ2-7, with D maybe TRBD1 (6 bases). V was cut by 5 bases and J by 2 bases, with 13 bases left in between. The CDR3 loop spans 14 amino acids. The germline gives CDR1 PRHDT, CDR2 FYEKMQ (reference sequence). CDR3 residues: CASSGRTATYEQYF. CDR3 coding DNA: TGTGCCAGCAGCGGAAGGACAGCCACCTACGAGCAGTACTTC.

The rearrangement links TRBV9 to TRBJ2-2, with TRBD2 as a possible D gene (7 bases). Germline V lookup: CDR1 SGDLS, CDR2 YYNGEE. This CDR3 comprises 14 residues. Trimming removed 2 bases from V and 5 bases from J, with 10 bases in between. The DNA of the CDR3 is TGTGCCAGCAGCGTGGGAGGGGGTACCGGGGAGCTGTTTTTT. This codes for CASSVGGGTGELFF.

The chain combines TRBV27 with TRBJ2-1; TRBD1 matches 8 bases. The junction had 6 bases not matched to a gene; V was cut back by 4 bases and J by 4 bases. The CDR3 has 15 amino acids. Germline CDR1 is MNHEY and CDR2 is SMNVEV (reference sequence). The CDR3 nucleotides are TGTGCCAGCAGTTCACGACAGGGGTTATACAATGAGCAGTTCTTC. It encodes CASSSRQGLYNEQFF.

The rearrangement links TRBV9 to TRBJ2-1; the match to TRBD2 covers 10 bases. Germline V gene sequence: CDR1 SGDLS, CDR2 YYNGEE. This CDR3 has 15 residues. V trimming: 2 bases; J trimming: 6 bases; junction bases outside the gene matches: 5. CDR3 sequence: CASSVTSGASNEQFF. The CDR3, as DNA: TGTGCCAGCAGCGTTACTAGCGGGGCCTCCAATGAGCAGTTCTTC.